The T cell receptor (beta chain) described here comes from a study of blood T cell repertoires in COVID-19. The overall study: PBMCs, B-cell-depleted T cells, or T cells provided the cDNA or gDNA that made up the material.

This clone was detected once. Per the original methods: Counts of nucleated cells, estimated from reference gene primer amplification, were obtained. Repertoires were generated with immunoSEQ multiplex PCR, while TCRdb's copy carries only in-frame clones and drops some. V and J calls and clone size are as listed in that table; D and trimming were resolved from the DNA. The sample includes about 180,000 clones, around 80% of them seen just once. The sequenced sample was peripheral blood. The source of this sequence is a man between 65 and 79 years old with active or convalescent COVID-19.

The CDR3 DNA follows: TGTGCCAGCAGTGTCGGCTTCGGGGGATCTGGGGCCAACGTCCTGACTTTC. Translated, it gives CASSVGFGGSGANVLTF. This chain joins TRBV6-1 and TRBJ2-6, with D possibly being TRBD2 (6 bases). The germline gives CDR1 MNHNS, CDR2 SASEGT. This CDR3 spans 17 amino acids. V was pared by 4 bases and J by 1 base, with 14 bases between.